Here is one TCR beta chain with its context. Its antigen is unknown. At one of its ends the junction is not consistent with the germline gene, which may arise from a read error. CDR1 is SGHVS and CDR2 is FNYEAQ in the germline V gene. The CDR3 extends over 14 amino acids. These data are taken from a study of shared clonotypes between healthy human individuals. General study points: Generation probabilities were higher for clonotypes shared across all four sorted-subset donors than for unshared ones.

Naive CD8 isolation took CD45RO-negative cells positively selected for CCR7 and excluded terminally differentiated effector memory CD45RA+ cells. Method: immunoSEQ multiplex PCR; TCRdb's copy keeps in-frame clones and lacks some. Counted here are just over 2,000,000 clones, approximately 95% occurring once; the ten biggest clones make up roughly 1%. Material: naive CD8+ T cells sorted from blood. This clonotype was obtained from a man between 18 and 35 years old in good health. V usage is TRBV7-6 and J usage is TRBJ1-3; 8 bases are a match to TRBD1. CDR3 in amino acids: CASSVADRGDTIYF. The CDR3 DNA sequence: TGTGCCAGCAGCGTAGCCGACAGGGGAGACACCATATATTTT.